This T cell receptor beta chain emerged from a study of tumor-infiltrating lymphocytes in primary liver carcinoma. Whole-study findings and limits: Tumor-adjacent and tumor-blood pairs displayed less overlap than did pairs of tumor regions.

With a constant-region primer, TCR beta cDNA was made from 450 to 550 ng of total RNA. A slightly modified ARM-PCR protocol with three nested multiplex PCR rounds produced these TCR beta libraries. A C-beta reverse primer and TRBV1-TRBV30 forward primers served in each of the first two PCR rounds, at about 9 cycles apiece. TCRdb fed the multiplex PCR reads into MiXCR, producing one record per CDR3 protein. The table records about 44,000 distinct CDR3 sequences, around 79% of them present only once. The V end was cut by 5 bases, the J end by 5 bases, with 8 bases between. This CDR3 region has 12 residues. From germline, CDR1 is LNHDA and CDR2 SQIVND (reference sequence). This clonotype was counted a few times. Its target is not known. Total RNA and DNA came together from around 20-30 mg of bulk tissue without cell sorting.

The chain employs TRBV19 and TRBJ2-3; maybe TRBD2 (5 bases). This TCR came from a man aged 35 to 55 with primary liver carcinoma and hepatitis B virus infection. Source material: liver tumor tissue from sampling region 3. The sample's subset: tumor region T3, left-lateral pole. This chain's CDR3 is CASSPGGDTQYF. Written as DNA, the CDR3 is TGTGCCAGTAGTCCCGGAGGAGATACGCAGTATTTT.